This T cell receptor beta chain was sequenced for a study of T cell repertoires in cytomegalovirus infection. TCRdb itself ran the reads through MiXCR, one entry per CDR3 protein. The sample carries roughly 720,000 distinct CDR3 sequences, 35% to 40% recorded once. CDR3 length: 15 amino acids. The V gene lost 0 bases and the J gene lost 4 bases, with 15 bases spanning the gap. The germline CDR1 and CDR2 sequences are SQVTM and ANQGSEA. The rearrangement links TRBV29-1 to TRBJ1-1, with D perhaps TRBD1 (5 bases). The clonotype was recovered from a human donor in good health (CMV status not recorded). Some clones in this sample may be carry-over from other donors' samples. The sample comprised PBMCs. This chain's CDR3 is CSVEDEVRGITEAFF. CDR3 nucleotides: TGCAGCGTTGAAGACGAGGTCCGGGGGATCACTGAAGCTTTCTTT.